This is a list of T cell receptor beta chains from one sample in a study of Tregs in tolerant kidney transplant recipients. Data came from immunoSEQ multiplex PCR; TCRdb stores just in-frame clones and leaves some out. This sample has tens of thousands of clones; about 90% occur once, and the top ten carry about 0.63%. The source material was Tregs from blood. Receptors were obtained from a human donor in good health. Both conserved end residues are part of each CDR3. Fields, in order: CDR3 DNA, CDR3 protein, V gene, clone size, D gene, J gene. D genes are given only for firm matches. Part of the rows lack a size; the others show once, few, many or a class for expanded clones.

CDR3nt: TGTGCCTGGAGCACCCCCTATGGACGGGGCTCCTACGAGCAGTACTTC; CDR3aa: CAWSTPYGRGSYEQYF; v_gene: TRBV30; abundance: -; d_gene: -; j_gene: TRBJ2-7
CDR3nt: TGTGCCAGCAGTTACCAACAGCTCTACGAGCAGTACTTC; CDR3aa: CASSYQQLYEQYF; v_gene: TRBV6-6; abundance: -; d_gene: -; j_gene: TRBJ2-7
CDR3nt: TGTGCTAGTGGTTTGATGCGGGACAGTTATAGCAATCAGCCCCAGCATTTT; CDR3aa: CASGLMRDSYSNQPQHF; v_gene: TRBV12-5; abundance: -; d_gene: TRBD1; j_gene: TRBJ1-5
CDR3nt: TGTGCCAGCAGCCCGACTAGCTCCTACGAGCAGTACTTC; CDR3aa: CASSPTSSYEQYF; v_gene: TRBV11-2; abundance: -; d_gene: -; j_gene: TRBJ2-7
CDR3nt: TGCAGCGTGGGGACACTCTCCTACGAGCAGTACTTC; CDR3aa: CSVGTLSYEQYF; v_gene: TRBV29-1; abundance: once; d_gene: -; j_gene: TRBJ2-7
CDR3nt: TGTGCCAGCAGCGTAGTATCGGGGCAGGGTATCTACGAGCAGTACTTC; CDR3aa: CASSVVSGQGIYEQYF; v_gene: TRBV9; abundance: -; d_gene: -; j_gene: TRBJ2-7
CDR3nt: TGTGCCAGCAGTTCCCGTTACCCCTTGGAGAGCAATCAGCCCCAGCATTTT; CDR3aa: CASSSRYPLESNQPQHF; v_gene: TRBV7-8; abundance: -; d_gene: -; j_gene: TRBJ1-5
CDR3nt: TGTGCCAGCAGTGACGGGACTAGCGGGGGCAATGAGCAGTTCTTC; CDR3aa: CASSDGTSGGNEQFF; v_gene: TRBV6-4; abundance: once; d_gene: TRBD2; j_gene: TRBJ2-1
CDR3nt: TGTGCCGCCCGCCCCTCCCCGTCCTACGAGCAGTACTTC; CDR3aa: CAARPSPSYEQYF; v_gene: TRBV6-5; abundance: -; d_gene: -; j_gene: TRBJ2-7
CDR3nt: TGTGCCAGCAGCTTTGGGCAGACCTACGAGCAGTACTTC; CDR3aa: CASSFGQTYEQYF; v_gene: TRBV5-8; abundance: -; d_gene: -; j_gene: TRBJ2-7
CDR3nt: TGTGCCAGCAGCGTCGGGGTCCTGAACACCGGGGAGCTGTTTTTT; CDR3aa: CASSVGVLNTGELFF; v_gene: TRBV9; abundance: -; d_gene: -; j_gene: TRBJ2-2
CDR3nt: TGTGCCAGCAGCCTGGGACAGGGTGGTTCACCCCTCCACTTT; CDR3aa: CASSLGQGGSPLHF; v_gene: TRBV14; abundance: -; d_gene: TRBD1; j_gene: TRBJ1-6
CDR3nt: TGCGCCAGCAGCTTGGGGCCGACTTCAACTAATGAAAAACTGTTTTTT; CDR3aa: CASSLGPTSTNEKLFF; v_gene: TRBV5-1; abundance: -; d_gene: -; j_gene: TRBJ1-4
CDR3nt: TGTGCCAGCAGACGACAGGGGTTGCACACTGAGGCTTTCTTT; CDR3aa: CASRRQGLHTEAFF; v_gene: TRBV7-9; abundance: -; d_gene: TRBD1; j_gene: TRBJ1-1
CDR3nt: TGTGCCAGCAGTGTATCAGGGGGCCCAAATTCACCCCTCCACTTT; CDR3aa: CASSVSGGPNSPLHF; v_gene: TRBV6-1; abundance: once; d_gene: TRBD1; j_gene: TRBJ1-6
CDR3nt: TGCGCCAGCAGCCCTGACAGGGTAAGGGGCTACACCTTC; CDR3aa: CASSPDRVRGYTF; v_gene: TRBV5-1; abundance: -; d_gene: TRBD1; j_gene: TRBJ1-2
CDR3nt: TGCGCCAGCAGTTCTGGGGATCAGCCCCAGCATTTT; CDR3aa: CASSSGDQPQHF; v_gene: TRBV10-2; abundance: once; d_gene: -; j_gene: TRBJ1-5
CDR3nt: TGCGCCAGCAGCCGCCGGGGGACTACCGAGTTCTTC; CDR3aa: CASSRRGTTEFF; v_gene: TRBV5-1; abundance: -; d_gene: TRBD2; j_gene: TRBJ2-1
CDR3nt: TGTGCCAGCAGGGGACCTAGCTCCTACGAGCAGTACTTC; CDR3aa: CASRGPSSYEQYF; v_gene: TRBV27; abundance: -; d_gene: -; j_gene: TRBJ2-7
CDR3nt: TGTGCCAGCAGCTTAACGCGGGACCAGTACTTC; CDR3aa: CASSLTRDQYF; v_gene: TRBV4-2; abundance: -; d_gene: -; j_gene: TRBJ2-5
CDR3nt: TGTGCCATCAGACCGACAGGGTCTTTTACTGAAGCTTTCTTT; CDR3aa: CAIRPTGSFTEAFF; v_gene: TRBV10-3; abundance: once; d_gene: TRBD1; j_gene: TRBJ1-1
CDR3nt: TGTGCCAGCAGTCATACTAGACAGCCTTACAATGAGCAGTTCTTC; CDR3aa: CASSHTRQPYNEQFF; v_gene: TRBV27; abundance: -; d_gene: -; j_gene: TRBJ2-1
CDR3nt: TGCGCCAGCAGCTTGGAAACAGGGGGCGGCTCATCTCTCCACTTT; CDR3aa: CASSLETGGGSSLHF; v_gene: TRBV5-1; abundance: -; d_gene: TRBD1; j_gene: TRBJ1-6